A selection of T cell receptor beta chains follows, all from one sample in a study of identical twins. TCRdb ran MiXCR on the 5' RACE reads and lists one entry per CDR3 protein. The table shows 700,000 to 950,000 distinct CDR3 sequences, with 9% to 15% occurring only once. These sequences were also reported in another study, on yellow fever vaccine responses in identical twins.

Sequencing was done on a sample of PBMCs. Every receptor here comes from a woman younger than 35 in good health. Each CDR3 is given with its conserved first and last residue. Each record gives: clone size, D gene, V gene, J gene, CDR3 protein, CDR3 DNA. D genes are given only for firm matches. The size entry is marked missing in some rows and otherwise reads once, few, many or a size class.

size: -
D: -
V: TRBV12-3/TRBV12-4
J: TRBJ1-1
CDR3: CASSLVMAEAFF
DNA: TGTGCCAGCAGTTTAGTAATGGCTGAAGCTTTCTTT

size: -
D: TRBD2
V: TRBV20-1
J: TRBJ2-7
CDR3: CSGGTSGRKSYEQYF
DNA: TGCAGCGGCGGGACTAGCGGGAGAAAATCCTACGAGCAGTACTTC

size: many
D: -
V: TRBV10-3
J: TRBJ2-5
CDR3: CAICGRWAPRKYQETQYF
DNA: TGTGCCATCTGCGGACGATGGGCCCCTAGAAAGTACCAAGAGACCCAGTACTTC

size: -
D: -
V: TRBV18
J: TRBJ1-2
CDR3: CASYHEERGGYTF
DNA: TGTGCCAGCTATCACGAGGAAAGAGGCGGCTACACCTTC

size: few
D: TRBD2
V: TRBV25-1
J: TRBJ2-1
CDR3: CASSEVRLAVYNEQFF
DNA: TGTGCCAGCAGTGAGGTCCGACTAGCGGTTTACAATGAGCAGTTCTTC

size: -
D: -
V: TRBV6-1
J: TRBJ1-2
CDR3: CASSPRRGALSNYGYTF
DNA: TGTGCCAGCAGTCCCCGCAGGGGCGCCCTATCTAACTATGGCTACACCTTC

size: few
D: -
V: TRBV11-1
J: TRBJ1-4
CDR3: CASSLGNVRGATNEKLFF
DNA: TGTGCCAGCAGCTTAGGCAATGTTCGGGGAGCAACTAATGAAAAACTGTTTTTT

size: many
D: -
V: TRBV6-1
J: TRBJ1-1
CDR3: CASSEIGGGTEAFF
DNA: TGTGCCAGCAGTGAAATCGGGGGTGGGACTGAAGCTTTCTTT

size: -
D: -
V: TRBV18
J: TRBJ2-3
CDR3: CASSPPGTSTDTQYF
DNA: TGTGCCAGCTCACCCCCCGGGACAAGCACAGATACGCAGTATTTT

size: many
D: TRBD1
V: TRBV7-2
J: TRBJ1-1
CDR3: CASSFGTGRTEAFF
DNA: TGTGCCAGCAGCTTTGGGACAGGGCGCACTGAAGCTTTCTTT

size: few
D: -
V: TRBV3-1
J: TRBJ2-5
CDR3: CASSQEEGFRETQYF
DNA: TGTGCCAGCAGCCAAGAGGAGGGGTTTAGGGAGACCCAGTACTTC

size: few
D: -
V: TRBV6-2/TRBV6-3
J: TRBJ2-3
CDR3: CASRRPGGSDTQYF
DNA: TGTGCCAGCAGACGCCCTGGGGGATCAGATACGCAGTATTTT

size: -
D: TRBD2
V: TRBV11-2
J: TRBJ2-1
CDR3: CASIPGRGYGGRANEQFF
DNA: TGTGCCAGCATCCCTGGGAGGGGGTATGGCGGGAGGGCCAATGAGCAGTTCTTC

size: few
D: -
V: TRBV5-1
J: TRBJ2-1
CDR3: CASSLVGVGNNEQFF
DNA: TGCGCCAGCAGCTTGGTAGGGGTGGGGAACAATGAGCAGTTCTTC

size: many
D: TRBD1
V: TRBV3-1
J: TRBJ1-1
CDR3: CASSHGDRAFTEAFF
DNA: TGTGCCAGCAGCCACGGGGACAGGGCCTTTACTGAAGCTTTCTTT

size: -
D: TRBD2
V: TRBV4-2
J: TRBJ2-3
CDR3: CASSQRSSGEALPDTQYF
DNA: TGTGCCAGCAGCCAAAGGTCTAGCGGGGAGGCCCTCCCAGATACGCAGTATTTT

size: many
D: -
V: TRBV4-1
J: TRBJ2-1
CDR3: CASSQGWGGSYNEQFF
DNA: TGCGCCAGCAGCCAAGGCTGGGGCGGGTCCTACAATGAGCAGTTCTTC

size: few
D: TRBD1
V: TRBV6-6
J: TRBJ1-6
CDR3: CASGQVYNSPLHF
DNA: TGTGCCAGCGGACAGGTCTATAATTCACCCCTCCACTTT

size: -
D: -
V: TRBV11-2
J: TRBJ2-5
CDR3: CASSLLGRGTKPYQETQYF
DNA: TGTGCCAGCAGCTTGTTGGGTAGAGGAACTAAACCGTACCAAGAGACCCAGTACTTC

size: many
D: -
V: TRBV7-9
J: TRBJ2-1
CDR3: CASSPLASNNEQFF
DNA: TGTGCCAGCAGCCCACTAGCCTCTAACAATGAGCAGTTCTTC

size: few
D: -
V: TRBV4-1
J: TRBJ2-2
CDR3: CASSQLKWNSPTGELFF
DNA: TGCGCCAGCAGCCAGTTAAAATGGAATAGCCCCACCGGGGAGCTGTTTTTT

size: few
D: -
V: TRBV5-6
J: TRBJ2-2
CDR3: CASSLLPGVSGELFF
DNA: TGTGCCAGCAGCTTGCTTCCAGGGGTGAGCGGGGAGCTGTTTTTT

size: few
D: TRBD2
V: TRBV28
J: TRBJ2-5
CDR3: CASSNSGVETQYF
DNA: TGTGCCAGCAGCAACAGCGGGGTGGAGACCCAGTACTTC

size: -
D: TRBD1
V: TRBV29-1
J: TRBJ1-1
CDR3: CSVAYRGVNTEAFF
DNA: TGCAGCGTTGCTTACAGGGGGGTGAACACTGAAGCTTTCTTT

size: few
D: TRBD1
V: TRBV12-3/TRBV12-4
J: TRBJ2-1
CDR3: CASSTGGKYNEQFF
DNA: TGTGCCAGCAGTACAGGGGGCAAGTACAATGAGCAGTTCTTC

size: few
D: -
V: TRBV5-1
J: TRBJ1-5
CDR3: CASSLDANQPQHF
DNA: TGCGCCAGCAGCTTGGACGCAAATCAGCCCCAGCATTTT

size: few
D: TRBD1
V: TRBV25-1
J: TRBJ1-3
CDR3: CASSGVSQGAFGNTIYF
DNA: TGTGCCAGCAGTGGAGTATCGCAGGGGGCGTTTGGAAACACCATATATTTT

size: many
D: TRBD1
V: TRBV7-9
J: TRBJ2-1
CDR3: CASSRDRSYNEQFF
DNA: TGTGCCAGCAGCCGGGACAGGAGCTACAATGAGCAGTTCTTC

size: -
D: TRBD2
V: TRBV20-1
J: TRBJ2-5
CDR3: CSARDRTSGETQYF
DNA: TGCAGTGCTAGAGATCGGACTAGCGGAGAGACCCAGTACTTC

size: few
D: -
V: TRBV27
J: TRBJ1-2
CDR3: CASSPGTERRGYTF
DNA: TGTGCCAGCAGTCCAGGGACCGAGAGGAGGGGCTACACCTTC

size: many
D: TRBD2
V: TRBV10-3
J: TRBJ2-1
CDR3: CAISSQTSGRANEQFF
DNA: TGTGCCATCAGCTCCCAGACTAGCGGGAGGGCCAATGAGCAGTTCTTC

size: -
D: -
V: TRBV20-1
J: TRBJ2-3
CDR3: CSASISGRTDTQYF
DNA: TGCAGTGCTAGTATTTCAGGTAGAACAGATACGCAGTATTTT

size: -
D: TRBD2
V: TRBV5-1
J: TRBJ2-3
CDR3: CASSPGTSGGHRGTQYF
DNA: TGCGCCAGCAGCCCCGGGACTAGCGGGGGACATAGGGGTACGCAGTATTTT

size: many
D: TRBD1
V: TRBV7-9
J: TRBJ1-4
CDR3: CASTRLGQGTNEKLFF
DNA: TGTGCCAGCACCCGCCTCGGACAGGGTACTAATGAAAAACTGTTTTTT

size: many
D: TRBD1
V: TRBV12-3/TRBV12-4
J: TRBJ2-1
CDR3: CASSLDRRVNYNEQFF
DNA: TGTGCCAGCAGTTTGGACAGGCGTGTGAACTACAATGAGCAGTTCTTC

size: -
D: -
V: TRBV4-1
J: TRBJ1-5
CDR3: CASSQRADQPQHF
DNA: TGCGCCAGCAGCCAGCGTGCAGATCAGCCCCAGCATTTT

size: -
D: TRBD1
V: TRBV6-5
J: TRBJ2-3
CDR3: CASSYMAPGQGASDTQYF
DNA: TGTGCCAGCAGTTACATGGCCCCGGGACAGGGGGCTTCAGATACGCAGTATTTT

size: -
D: -
V: TRBV5-1
J: TRBJ1-2
CDR3: CASSLAGSGVYGYTF
DNA: TGCGCCAGCAGCTTGGCAGGAAGCGGGGTCTATGGCTACACCTTC